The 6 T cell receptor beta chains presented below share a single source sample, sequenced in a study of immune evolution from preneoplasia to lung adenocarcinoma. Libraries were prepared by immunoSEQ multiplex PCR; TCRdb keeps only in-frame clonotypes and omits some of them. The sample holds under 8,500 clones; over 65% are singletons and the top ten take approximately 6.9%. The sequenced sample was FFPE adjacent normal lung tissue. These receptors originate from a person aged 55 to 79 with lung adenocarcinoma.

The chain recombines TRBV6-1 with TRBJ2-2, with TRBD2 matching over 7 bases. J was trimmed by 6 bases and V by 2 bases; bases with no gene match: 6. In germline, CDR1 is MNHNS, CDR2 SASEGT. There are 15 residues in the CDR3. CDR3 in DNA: TGTGCCAGCAGTGAACTGGGCGGGAGCGCCGGGGAGCTGTTTTTT. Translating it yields CASSELGGSAGELFF.

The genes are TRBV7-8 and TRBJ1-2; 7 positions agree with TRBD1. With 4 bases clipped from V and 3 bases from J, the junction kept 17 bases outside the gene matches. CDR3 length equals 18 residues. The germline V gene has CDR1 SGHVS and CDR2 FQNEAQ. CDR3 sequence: CASSYPQGTGNRHYGYTF. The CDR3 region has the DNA TGTGCCAGCAGCTATCCACAGGGGACGGGGAACCGTCACTATGGCTACACCTTC.

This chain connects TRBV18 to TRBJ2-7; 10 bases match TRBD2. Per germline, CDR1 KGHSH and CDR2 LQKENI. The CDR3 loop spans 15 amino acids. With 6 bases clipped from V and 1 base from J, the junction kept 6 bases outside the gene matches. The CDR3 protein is CASSLTSGNSYEQYV. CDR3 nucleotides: TGTGCCAGCTCCCTTACTAGCGGGAATTCCTACGAGCAGTACGTC.

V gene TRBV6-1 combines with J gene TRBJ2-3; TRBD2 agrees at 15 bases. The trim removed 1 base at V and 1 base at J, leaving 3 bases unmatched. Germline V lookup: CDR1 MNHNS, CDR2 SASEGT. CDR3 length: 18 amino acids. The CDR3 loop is CASSEVGLAGGGTDTQYF. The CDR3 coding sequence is TGTGCCAGCAGTGAAGTTGGACTAGCGGGAGGGGGCACAGATACGCAGTATTTT.

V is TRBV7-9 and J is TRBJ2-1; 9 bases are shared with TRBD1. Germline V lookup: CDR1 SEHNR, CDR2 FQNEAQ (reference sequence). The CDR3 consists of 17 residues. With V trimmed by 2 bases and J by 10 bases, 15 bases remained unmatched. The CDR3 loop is CASSLNPGQGIPGEQFF. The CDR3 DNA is TGTGCCAGCAGCTTAAACCCGGGACAGGGAATTCCGGGGGAGCAGTTCTTC.

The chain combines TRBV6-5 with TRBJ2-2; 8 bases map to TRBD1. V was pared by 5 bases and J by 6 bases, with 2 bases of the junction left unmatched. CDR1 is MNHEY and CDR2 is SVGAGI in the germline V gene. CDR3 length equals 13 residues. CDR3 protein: CASSRQGPGELFF. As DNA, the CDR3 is TGTGCCAGCAGTCGACAGGGGCCCGGGGAGCTGTTTTTT.